The clone carrying this T cell receptor (beta chain) came up a few times. Its target is not known. Constant-segment primers and 5'RACE yielded cDNA libraries for TCR alpha and TCR beta, each carrying sample barcodes and UMIs. From the 5' RACE reads, TCRdb called clonotypes with MiXCR, one entry per CDR3 protein. This table has 200,000 to 250,000 distinct CDR3 sequences, over 9% appearing once. The V and J ends lost 6 bases and 4 bases, in that order; junction bases with no gene match: 12. The CDR3 is 17 amino acids. These data come from a study of T-cell memory formation after mild COVID-19. Overall study context: Largely, the TCR clusters proved donor specific. Study observations and caveats: A balance of CD4 and CD8 characterized clones contracting day 15 to 85, whereas later expanders leaned CD4+.

The TCR sequence derives from a man aged 18 to 30 who had mild COVID-19 (a few samples of this study predate the infection). Cell type and time point are not known. The chain combines TRBV12-3 or TRBV12-4 with TRBJ2-5, with TRBD2 matching 12 bases. The sample consisted of PBMCs or a T cell subset sorted from them (not recorded which). CDR3 bases: TGTGCCAGCAGCCGAACCGCTAGCGGGGGGGCAGGAGAGACCCAGTACTTC. Protein product: CASSRTASGGAGETQYF.